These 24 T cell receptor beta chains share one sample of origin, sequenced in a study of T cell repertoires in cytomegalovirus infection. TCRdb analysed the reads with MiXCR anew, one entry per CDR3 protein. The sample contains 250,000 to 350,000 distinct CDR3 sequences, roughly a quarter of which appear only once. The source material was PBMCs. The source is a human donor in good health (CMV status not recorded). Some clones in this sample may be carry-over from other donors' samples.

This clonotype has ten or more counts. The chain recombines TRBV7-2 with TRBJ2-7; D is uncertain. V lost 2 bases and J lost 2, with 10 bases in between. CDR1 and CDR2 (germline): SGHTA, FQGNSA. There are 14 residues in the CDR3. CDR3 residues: CASSLTAGPYEQYF. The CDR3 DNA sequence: TGTGCCAGCAGCTTAACGGCTGGCCCCTACGAGCAGTACTTC. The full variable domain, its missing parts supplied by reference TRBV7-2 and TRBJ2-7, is GAGVSQSPSNKVTEKGKDVELRCDPISGHTALYWYRQSLGQGLEFLIYFQGNSAPDKSGLPSDRFSAERTGGSVSTLTIQRTQQEDSAVYLCASSLTAGPYEQYFGPGTRLTVT.

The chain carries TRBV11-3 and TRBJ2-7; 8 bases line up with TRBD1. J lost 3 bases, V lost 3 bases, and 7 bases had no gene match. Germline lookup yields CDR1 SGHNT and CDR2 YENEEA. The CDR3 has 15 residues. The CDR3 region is CASSFRQGNLYEQYF. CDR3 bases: TGTGCCAGCAGCTTCCGACAGGGGAACCTCTACGAGCAGTACTTC.

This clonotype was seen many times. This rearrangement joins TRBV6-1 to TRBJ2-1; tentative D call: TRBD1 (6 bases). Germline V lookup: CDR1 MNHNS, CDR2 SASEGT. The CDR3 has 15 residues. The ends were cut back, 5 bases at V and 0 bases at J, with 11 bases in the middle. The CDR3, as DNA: TGTGCCAGCAGTAACAGGGTGGGCTCCTACAATGAGCAGTTCTTC. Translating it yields CASSNRVGSYNEQFF.

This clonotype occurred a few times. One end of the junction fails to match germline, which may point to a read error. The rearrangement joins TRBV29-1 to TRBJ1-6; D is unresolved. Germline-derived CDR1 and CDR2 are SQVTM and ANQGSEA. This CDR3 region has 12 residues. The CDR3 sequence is CSVLDPGGPFHF. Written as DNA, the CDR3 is TGCAGCGTTCTTGACCCGGGAGGACCCTTCCACTTT. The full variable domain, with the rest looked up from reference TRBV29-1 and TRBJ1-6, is SAVISQKPSRDICQRGTSLTIQCQVDSQVTMMFWYRQQPGQSLTLIATANQGSEATYESGFVIDKFPISRPNLTFSTLTVSNMSPEDSSIYLCSVLDPGGPFHFGNGTRLTVT.

The CDR3 region is CASSPATSPNEQFF. The CDR3 nucleotides read TGTGCCAGCAGCCCTGCCACTAGCCCGAATGAGCAGTTCTTC. This chain joins TRBV28 and TRBJ2-1; maybe TRBD2 (6 bases). Germline CDR1 is MDHEN and CDR2 is SYDVKM. The CDR3 length is 14 residues. The ends were cut back, 6 bases at V and 7 bases at J, with 16 bases in the middle.

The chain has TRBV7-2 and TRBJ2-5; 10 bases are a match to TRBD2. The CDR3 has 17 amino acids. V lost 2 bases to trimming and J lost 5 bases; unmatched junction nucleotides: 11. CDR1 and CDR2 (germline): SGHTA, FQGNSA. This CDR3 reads CASSLSASGRGRETQYF. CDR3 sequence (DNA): TGTGCCAGCAGCTTATCGGCTAGCGGGAGAGGCCGGGAGACCCAGTACTTC.

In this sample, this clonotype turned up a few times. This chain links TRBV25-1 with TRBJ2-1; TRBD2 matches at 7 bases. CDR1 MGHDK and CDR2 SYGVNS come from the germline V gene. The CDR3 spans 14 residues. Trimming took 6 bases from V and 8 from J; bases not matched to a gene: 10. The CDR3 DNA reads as TGTGCCAGCAGGGGGCTGGGAGGGTCGGATGAGCAGTTCTTC. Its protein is CASRGLGGSDEQFF.

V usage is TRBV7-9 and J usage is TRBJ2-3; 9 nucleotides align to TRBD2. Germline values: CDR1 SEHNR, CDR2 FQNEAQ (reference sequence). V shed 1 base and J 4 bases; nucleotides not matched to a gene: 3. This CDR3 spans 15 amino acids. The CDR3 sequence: CASSLVSSGADTQYF. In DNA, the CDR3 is TGTGCCAGCAGCTTAGTCTCTAGCGGGGCAGATACGCAGTATTTT. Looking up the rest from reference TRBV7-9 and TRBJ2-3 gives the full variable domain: DTGVSQNPRHKITKRGQNVTFRCDPISEHNRLYWYRQTLGQGPEFLTYFQNEAQLEKSRLLSDRFSAERPKGSFSTLEIQRTEQGDSAMYLCASSLVSSGADTQYFGPGTRLTVL.

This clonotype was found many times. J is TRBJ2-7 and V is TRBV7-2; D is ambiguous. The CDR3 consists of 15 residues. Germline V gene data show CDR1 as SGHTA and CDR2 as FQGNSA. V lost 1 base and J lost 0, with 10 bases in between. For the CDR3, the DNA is TGTGCCAGCAGCTTAGGAGTCAGCCGCTCCTACGAGCAGTACTTC. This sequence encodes CASSLGVSRSYEQYF.

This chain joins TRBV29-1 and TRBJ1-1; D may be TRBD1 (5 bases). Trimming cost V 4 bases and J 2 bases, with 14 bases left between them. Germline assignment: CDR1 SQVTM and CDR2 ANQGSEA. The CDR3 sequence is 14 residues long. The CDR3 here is CSVVPWGSNTEAFF. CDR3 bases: TGCAGCGTTGTCCCCTGGGGGTCTAACACTGAAGCTTTCTTT.

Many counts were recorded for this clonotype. The CDR3 reads CASSLVTGNTGELFF. The CDR3 coding sequence is TGTGCCAGCAGCTTAGTCACCGGGAACACCGGGGAGCTGTTTTTT. This chain connects TRBV7-2 to TRBJ2-2; D unresolved. Germline values: CDR1 SGHTA, CDR2 FQGNSA. This CDR3 is built from 15 residues. V dropped 1 base and J dropped 1 base, with 7 bases sitting between them. Full variable domain (remainder filled in from reference TRBV7-2 and TRBJ2-2): GAGVSQSPSNKVTEKGKDVELRCDPISGHTALYWYRQSLGQGLEFLIYFQGNSAPDKSGLPSDRFSAERTGGSVSTLTIQRTQQEDSAVYLCASSLVTGNTGELFFGEGSRLTVL.

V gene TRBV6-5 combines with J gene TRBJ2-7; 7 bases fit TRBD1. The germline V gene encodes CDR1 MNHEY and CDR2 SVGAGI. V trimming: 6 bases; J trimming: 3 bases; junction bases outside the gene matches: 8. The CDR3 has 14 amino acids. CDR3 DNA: TGTGCCAGCAGGAAAACCGGGACAGTCTACGAGCAGTACTTC. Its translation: CASRKTGTVYEQYF.

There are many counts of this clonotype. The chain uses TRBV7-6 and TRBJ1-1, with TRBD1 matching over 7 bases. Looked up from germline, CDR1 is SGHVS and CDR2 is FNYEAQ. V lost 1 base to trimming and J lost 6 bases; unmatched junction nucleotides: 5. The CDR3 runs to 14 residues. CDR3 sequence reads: CASSLVGTEAEAFF. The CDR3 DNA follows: TGTGCCAGCAGCTTAGTAGGGACAGAGGCTGAAGCTTTCTTT.

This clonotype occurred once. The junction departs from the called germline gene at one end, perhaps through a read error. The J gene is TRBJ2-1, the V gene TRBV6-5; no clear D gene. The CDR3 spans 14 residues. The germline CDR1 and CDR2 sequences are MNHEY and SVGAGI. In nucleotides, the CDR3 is TGTGCCAGCAGTTACTCGATGTCGAACAATGAGCAGTCCTTC. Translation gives CASSYSMSNNEQSF.

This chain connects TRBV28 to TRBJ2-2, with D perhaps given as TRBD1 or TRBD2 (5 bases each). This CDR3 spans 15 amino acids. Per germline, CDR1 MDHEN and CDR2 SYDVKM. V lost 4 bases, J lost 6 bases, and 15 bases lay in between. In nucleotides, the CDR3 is TGTGCCAGCAGTTCGACAAGGGACGGGGCCGGGGAGCTGTTTTTT. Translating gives CASSSTRDGAGELFF.

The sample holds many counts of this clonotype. Here the CDR3 DNA reads TGTGCCAGCAGCGCATTCACAGGGGTCGGCTACACCTTC. As protein: CASSAFTGVGYTF. The chain joins TRBV7-2 to TRBJ1-2; 7 bases are shared with TRBD1. Germline CDR1 and CDR2: SGHTA and FQGNSA. The CDR3 contains 13 residues. Losses at the gene ends were 5 bases for V and 8 bases for J; bases not matched to a gene: 8.

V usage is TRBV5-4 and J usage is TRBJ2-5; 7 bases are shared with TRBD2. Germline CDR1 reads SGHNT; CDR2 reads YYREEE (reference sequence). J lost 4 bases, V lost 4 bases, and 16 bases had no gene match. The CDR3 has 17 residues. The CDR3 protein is CASSPPPGSGRVETQYF. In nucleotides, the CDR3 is TGTGCCAGCAGCCCACCACCGGGTAGCGGGCGAGTAGAGACCCAGTACTTC. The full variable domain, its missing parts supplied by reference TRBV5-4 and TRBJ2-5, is ETGVTQSPTHLIKTRGQQVTLRCSSQSGHNTVSWYQQALGQGPQFIFQYYREEENGRGNFPPRFSGLQFPNYSSELNVNALELDDSALYLCASSPPPGSGRVETQYFGPGTRLLVL.

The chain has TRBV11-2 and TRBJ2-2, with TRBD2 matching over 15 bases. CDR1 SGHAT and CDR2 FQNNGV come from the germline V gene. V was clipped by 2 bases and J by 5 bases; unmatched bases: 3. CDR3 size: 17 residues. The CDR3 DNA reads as TGTGCCAGCAGCTTAACCGGGACTAGCGGGAGGACCGGGGAGCTGTTTTTT. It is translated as CASSLTGTSGRTGELFF.

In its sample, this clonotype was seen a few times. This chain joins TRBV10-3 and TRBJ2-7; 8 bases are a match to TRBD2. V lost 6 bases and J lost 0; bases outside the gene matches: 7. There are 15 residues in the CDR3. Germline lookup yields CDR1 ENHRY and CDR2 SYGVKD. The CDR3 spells CAIRESGGASYEQYF. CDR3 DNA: TGTGCCATCAGGGAGAGCGGGGGTGCCTCCTACGAGCAGTACTTC.

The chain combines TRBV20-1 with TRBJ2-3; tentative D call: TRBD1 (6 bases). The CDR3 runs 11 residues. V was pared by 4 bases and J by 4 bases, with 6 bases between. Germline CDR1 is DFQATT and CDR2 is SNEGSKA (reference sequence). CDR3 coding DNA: TGCAGTGCTACAGGGGCAGATACGCAGTATTTT. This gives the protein CSATGADTQYF.

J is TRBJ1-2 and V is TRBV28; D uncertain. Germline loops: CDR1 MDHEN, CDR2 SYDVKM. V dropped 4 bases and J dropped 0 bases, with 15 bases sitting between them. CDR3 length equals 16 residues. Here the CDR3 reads CASSSPQEGPNYGYTF. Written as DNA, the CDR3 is TGTGCCAGCAGTTCGCCCCAGGAAGGGCCTAACTATGGCTACACCTTC.

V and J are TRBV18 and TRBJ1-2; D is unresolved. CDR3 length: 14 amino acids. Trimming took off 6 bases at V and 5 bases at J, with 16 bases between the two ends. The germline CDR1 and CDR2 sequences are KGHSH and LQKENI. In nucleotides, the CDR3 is TGTGCCAGCTCCTCGACAAGGGCTAGATATGGCTACACCTTC. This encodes CASSSTRARYGYTF.

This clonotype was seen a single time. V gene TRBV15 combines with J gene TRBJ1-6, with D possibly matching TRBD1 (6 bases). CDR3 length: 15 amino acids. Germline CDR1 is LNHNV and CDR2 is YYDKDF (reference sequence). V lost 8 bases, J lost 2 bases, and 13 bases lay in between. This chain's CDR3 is CATAGSGAYNSPLHF. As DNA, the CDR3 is TGTGCCACCGCGGGGTCAGGGGCCTATAATTCACCCCTCCACTTT.

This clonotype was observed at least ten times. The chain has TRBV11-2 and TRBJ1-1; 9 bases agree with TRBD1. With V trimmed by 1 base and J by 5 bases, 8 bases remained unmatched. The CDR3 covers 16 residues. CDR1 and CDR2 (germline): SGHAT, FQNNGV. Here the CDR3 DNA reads TGTGCCAGCAGCTTAGGTTTGGGACAGGGTTTTACTGAAGCTTTCTTT. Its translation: CASSLGLGQGFTEAFF. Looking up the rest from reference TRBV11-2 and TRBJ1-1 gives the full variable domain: EAGVAQSPRYKIIEKRQSVAFWCNPISGHATLYWYQQILGQGPKLLIQFQNNGVVDDSQLPKDRFSAERLKGVDSTLKIQPAKLEDSAVYLCASSLGLGQGFTEAFFGQGTRLTVV.